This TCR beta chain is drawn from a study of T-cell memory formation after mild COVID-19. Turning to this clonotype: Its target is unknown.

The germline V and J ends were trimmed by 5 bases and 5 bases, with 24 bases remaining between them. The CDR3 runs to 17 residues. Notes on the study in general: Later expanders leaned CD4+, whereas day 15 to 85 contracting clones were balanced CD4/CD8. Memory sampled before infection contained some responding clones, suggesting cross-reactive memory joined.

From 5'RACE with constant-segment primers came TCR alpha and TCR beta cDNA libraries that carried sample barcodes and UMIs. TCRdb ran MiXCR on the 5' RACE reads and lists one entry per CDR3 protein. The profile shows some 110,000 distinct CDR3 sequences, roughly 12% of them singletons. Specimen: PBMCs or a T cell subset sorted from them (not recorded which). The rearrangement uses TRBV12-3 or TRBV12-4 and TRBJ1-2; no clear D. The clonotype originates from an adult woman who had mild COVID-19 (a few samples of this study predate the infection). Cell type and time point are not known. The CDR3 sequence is CASSTSNESPGFYGYTF. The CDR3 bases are TGTGCCAGCAGTACCTCGAACGAGTCCCCTGGATTTTATGGCTACACCTTC.